The 24 T cell receptor beta chains given below trace back to one sample, sequenced in a study of T-cell reconstitution after alpha-beta-depleted transplantation in children. Unique molecular identifiers featured in how the TCRbeta library was prepared. One entry per CDR3 protein, called by TCRdb with MiXCR from the PCR reads. In the table there are more than 120,000 distinct CDR3 sequences, 8% to 10% of which are singletons. This sample comprised PBMCs, mostly from graft donor cells, obtained 180 days after TCRalphabeta/CD19-depleted stem cell transplant. Receptors originate from a female patient aged 2 to 10 who had a stem cell transplant for congenital amegakaryocytic thrombocytopenia, so the T cells may come from the graft donor.

This clonotype was counted a few times. J is TRBJ2-2 and V is TRBV12-5; D gene unclear. The germline V gene has CDR1 LGHNT and CDR2 FRNRAP. Between the trimmed V and J ends, which lost 0 bases and 1 base, there was a span of 9 bases. The CDR3 has 16 amino acids. The CDR3 nucleotides read TGTGCTAGTGGTTTGGTACTCCGGCAGAACACCGGGGAGCTGTTTTTT. Translated: CASGLVLRQNTGELFF. The whole variable domain, filled in from reference TRBV12-5 and TRBJ2-2, reads DARVTQTPRHKVTEMGQEVTMRCQPILGHNTVFWYRQTMMQGLELLAYFRNRAPLDDSGMPKDRFSAEMPDATLATLKIQPSEPRDSAVYFCASGLVLRQNTGELFFGEGSRLTVL.

The chain links TRBV20-1 to TRBJ1-6; 8 bases are a match to TRBD1. Unmatched junction bases numbered 7, after V lost 5 bases and J lost 10 bases. CDR1 DFQATT and CDR2 SNEGSKA come from the germline V gene (reference sequence). This CDR3 comprises 13 residues. The CDR3 DNA sequence: TGCAGTGCTCAGGGGGCCCGGGAGTCACCCCTCCACTTT. This encodes CSAQGARESPLHF.

The rearrangement uses TRBV12-1 and TRBJ2-1; the tabulated D call, TRBD2, remains unverified against the DNA. TRBV12-1 is labeled a pseudogene. The CDR3 consists of 14 residues. As DNA, the CDR3 is TGTGCCAGCAGCTTAGGGCCCCTCTACAATGAGCAGTTCTTC. Encoded protein: CASSLGPLYNEQFF.

This clonotype has ten or more counts. This chain joins TRBV20-1 and TRBJ2-1; 14 bases line up with TRBD2. Germline CDR1 DFQATT, CDR2 SNEGSKA (reference sequence). There are 15 residues in the CDR3. The trim removed 1 base at V and 6 bases at J, leaving 2 bases unmatched. The CDR3 protein is CSARVGTSGSNEQFF. The CDR3 nucleotides read TGCAGTGCTAGAGTAGGGACTAGCGGGAGCAATGAGCAGTTCTTC.

This chain links TRBV20-1 with TRBJ1-5; 9 bases are a match to TRBD1. Trimming took 0 bases from V and 2 from J; bases not matched to a gene: 11. The CDR3 is 18 amino acids. The germline V gene encodes CDR1 DFQATT and CDR2 SNEGSKA (reference sequence). The CDR3 is CSARETGGPRAGNQPQHF. The CDR3 coding sequence is TGCAGTGCTAGAGAAACAGGGGGCCCGCGGGCCGGCAATCAGCCCCAGCATTTT.

In this sample, this clonotype turned up once. The chain couples TRBV23-1 to TRBJ2-2, with D tentatively TRBD1 (6 bases). TRBV23-1 is classed as an ORF, of uncertain function. V was pared by 11 bases and J by 3 bases, with 10 bases between. The length of the CDR3 is 12 residues. The CDR3 nucleotides read TGCGCCGGTAACAGGGACACCGGGGAGCTGTTTTTT. Translation: CAGNRDTGELFF.

This clonotype was detected many times. This chain's CDR3 is CSARGTIQETQYF. DNA for the CDR3: TGCAGTGCTAGGGGGACTATCCAAGAGACCCAGTACTTC. The V call is TRBV20-1, the J call TRBJ2-5; TRBD2 matches 7 bases. The germline CDR1 and CDR2 sequences are DFQATT and SNEGSKA (reference sequence). CDR3 length: 13 residues. J gave up 1 base and V 3 bases, and 2 bases lay outside the gene matches.

There are many counts of this clonotype. The chain links TRBV3-1 to TRBJ2-7, with unresolved D. V lost 0 bases to trimming and J lost 10 bases, with 13 bases between them. This CDR3 is 13 amino acids long. The V gene's germline CDR1 is LGHDT and CDR2 YNNKEL (reference sequence). The CDR3 loop is CASSQDTLRSQYF. The CDR3 DNA follows: TGTGCCAGCAGCCAAGATACTTTACGGAGTCAGTACTTC.

The rearrangement links TRBV29-1 to TRBJ2-7, with D perhaps TRBD2 (7 bases). The CDR3 is 16 amino acids. V lost 0 bases to trimming and J lost 1 base, with 16 bases between them. Germline CDR1 reads SQVTM; CDR2 reads ANQGSEA. The CDR3 spells CSVEDRAGQGSYEQYF. In DNA, the CDR3 is TGCAGCGTTGAAGATCGAGCGGGACAAGGATCCTACGAGCAGTACTTC.

This clonotype was found many times. The rearrangement links TRBV28 to TRBJ1-1, with 7 bases aligning to TRBD1. The length of the CDR3 is 17 residues. CDR1 MDHEN and CDR2 SYDVKM come from the germline V gene. V gave up 8 bases and J gave up 5 bases; unmatched junction bases: 20. CDR3 DNA: TGTGCCAGCGACGGACCCGGGACAGCGACGATGGGGACTGAAGCTTTCTTT. It is translated as CASDGPGTATMGTEAFF.

Ten or more counts support this clonotype. V is TRBV20-1 and J is TRBJ2-7; 8 nucleotides line up with TRBD2. CDR3 size: 14 residues. CDR1 is DFQATT and CDR2 is SNEGSKA in the germline V gene (reference sequence). V was clipped by 2 bases and J by 5 bases; unmatched bases: 8. The CDR3 is CSARLVAGLHEQYF. Here the CDR3 DNA reads TGCAGTGCTAGATTGGTAGCGGGACTACACGAGCAGTACTTC.

The CDR3, as DNA: TGTGCCAGCAGCCGGGGAGGGGGCGAGTGGGCTGAAGCTTTCTTT. Residues: CASSRGGGEWAEAFF. This sequence joins TRBV6-1 and TRBJ1-1; 7 bases agree with TRBD1. The CDR3 is 15 residues long. J gave up 6 bases and V 6 bases, and 13 bases lay outside the gene matches. Per germline, CDR1 MNHNS and CDR2 SASEGT.

This clonotype was recorded at least ten times. The chain's CDR3 is CASSEWGTGRSYEQYF. CDR3 coding DNA: TGTGCCAGCAGTGAATGGGGGACAGGGAGAAGTTACGAGCAGTACTTC. The chain uses TRBV25-1 and TRBJ2-7, with 9 bases fitting TRBD1. V trimming: 1 base; J trimming: 4 bases; junction bases outside the gene matches: 8. The germline V gene has CDR1 MGHDK and CDR2 SYGVNS. CDR3 size: 16 residues.

This clonotype appeared a few times. At one end the junction does not follow the germline gene, possibly because of a read error. The chain has TRBV5-1 and TRBJ2-5; maybe TRBD2 (5 bases). This CDR3 region has 15 residues. Germline V gene lookup returns CDR1 SGHRS and CDR2 YFSETQ. The CDR3 DNA sequence: TGCGCCGGCAGCTTGGAGACTACGCTCCAAGAGACCCAGTACTTC. As protein: CAGSLETTLQETQYF.

In this sample, this clonotype turned up many times. The chain recombines TRBV28 with TRBJ2-1; D remains ambiguous. The CDR3 has 13 residues. Germline lookup yields CDR1 MDHEN and CDR2 SYDVKM. V lost 3 bases and J lost 6, with 9 bases in between. The CDR3 DNA is TGTGCCAGCAGTTTCCCCGAAATCAATGAGCAGTTCTTC. Translation: CASSFPEINEQFF.

This clonotype was picked up a small number of times. The rearrangement links TRBV29-1 to TRBJ2-2; D is unresolved. In germline, CDR1 is SQVTM, CDR2 ANQGSEA. V shed 4 bases and J shed 0 bases, with 9 bases lying between them. The CDR3 sequence is 14 residues long. The CDR3 region has the DNA TGCAGCGTTGGGGGTAACGCGAACACCGGGGAGCTGTTTTTT. This sequence encodes CSVGGNANTGELFF.

This clonotype was observed a few times. This chain joins TRBV7-2 and TRBJ2-1; 11 nucleotides agree with TRBD1. This CDR3 comprises 13 residues. Looked up from germline, CDR1 is SGHTA and CDR2 is FQGNSA. V shed 4 bases, J shed 7 bases, and the junction held 0 bases outside the gene matches. CDR3 DNA sequence: TGTGCCAGCAGCTGGGACAGGGGGAATGAGCAGTTCTTC. It translates to CASSWDRGNEQFF. The variable domain in full, completed from reference TRBV7-2 and TRBJ2-1, reads GAGVSQSPSNKVTEKGKDVELRCDPISGHTALYWYRQSLGQGLEFLIYFQGNSAPDKSGLPSDRFSAERTGGSVSTLTIQRTQQEDSAVYLCASSWDRGNEQFFGPGTRLTVL.

In this sample, this clonotype turned up many times. This chain links TRBV29-1 with TRBJ1-1; no definite D call. CDR1 is SQVTM, CDR2 ANQGSEA, per germline. Deletions cut 5 bases from V and 6 bases from J, with 7 bases between. This CDR3 is built from 10 residues. CDR3 nucleotides: TGCAGCGTTTTTACCGCTGAAGCTTTCTTT. Its protein product is CSVFTAEAFF.

The J gene is TRBJ2-1, the V gene TRBV29-1, with D tentatively TRBD1 or TRBD2 (5 bases each). The germline V and J ends were trimmed by 3 bases and 8 bases, with 11 bases remaining between them. Germline V gives CDR1 SQVTM, CDR2 ANQGSEA. The CDR3 consists of 12 residues. The DNA for the CDR3 is TGCAGCGTTGACCCAAGGGGAGATGAGCAGTTCTTC. It is translated as CSVDPRGDEQFF.

This clonotype has a handful of counts. CDR3 DNA: TGTGCCAGCAGCTTGGCCGGGACCCCTCCCACAGATACGCAGTATTTT. This encodes CASSLAGTPPTDTQYF. The chain has TRBV13 and TRBJ2-3, with D perhaps TRBD1 or TRBD2 (5 bases each). Germline CDR1 PRHDT, CDR2 FYEKMQ (reference sequence). The CDR3 consists of 16 residues. Trimming took off 3 bases at V and 2 bases at J, with 15 bases between the two ends.

This clonotype has just a few counts. The chain has TRBV5-1 and TRBJ1-6; possibly TRBD1 for D (5 bases). The CDR3 totals 14 residues. From germline, CDR1 is SGHRS and CDR2 YFSETQ. The germline V and J ends were trimmed by 4 bases and 8 bases, with 13 bases remaining between them. For the CDR3, the DNA is TGCGCCAGCAGCCCTTACAGGCAGGATTCACCCCTCCACTTT. Translation gives CASSPYRQDSPLHF.

This clonotype has ten or more counts. The V and J genes are TRBV29-1 and TRBJ2-7, with 8 positions matching TRBD1. Trimming removed 5 bases from V and 0 bases from J; junction bases left unmatched: 6. Germline V gives CDR1 SQVTM, CDR2 ANQGSEA. The CDR3 runs to 14 residues. The CDR3 DNA is TGCAGCGTTTCAGACAGGGGTAGCTCCTACGAGCAGTACTTC. It specifies CSVSDRGSSYEQYF.

This clonotype was counted between two and nine times. The rearrangement joins TRBV20-1 to TRBJ2-7; TRBD2 matches 10 bases. Trimming took 0 bases from V and 1 from J; bases not matched to a gene: 9. The V gene's germline CDR1 is DFQATT and CDR2 SNEGSKA (reference sequence). The CDR3 has 17 residues. The CDR3 spells CSARDRRLAGVSYEQYF. The CDR3, as DNA: TGCAGTGCTAGAGATAGGAGGCTAGCGGGAGTTTCCTACGAGCAGTACTTC.

This clonotype was seen a handful of times. The chain is built from TRBV3-1 and TRBJ2-7; D gene uncertain. Per the germline V gene, CDR1 is LGHDT and CDR2 is YNNKEL (reference sequence). The germline V and J ends were trimmed by 0 bases and 4 bases, with 13 bases remaining between them. The CDR3 is made up of 15 amino acids. In nucleotides, the CDR3 is TGTGCCAGCAGCCAAGATCGGAGTAGCTTGTACGAGCAGTACTTC. Encoded protein: CASSQDRSSLYEQYF.